The 30 T cell receptor beta chains below all came from one sample that was sequenced in a study of CD8 T cells in Susac syndrome. Random-hexamer reverse transcription was applied to about 0.45 to 1 ug RNA. One entry per CDR3 protein, called by TCRdb with MiXCR from the immunoSEQ multiplex PCR reads. The sample consists of about 130,000 distinct CDR3 sequences, around 94% of them appearing once. The material sequenced was CD4+ T cells from PBMCs. Every receptor here comes from a human donor in good health.

Written as DNA, the CDR3 is TGCGCCAGCAGCTTGGGGGACAACACTGAAGCTTTCTTT. Protein sequence: CASSLGDNTEAFF. The rearrangement uses TRBV5-1 and TRBJ1-1, with D perhaps TRBD1 (5 bases). CDR1 SGHRS and CDR2 YFSETQ come from the germline V gene. The CDR3 extends over 13 amino acids. V was pared by 0 bases and J by 2 bases, with 5 bases between.

This chain joins TRBV4-3 and TRBJ2-3; possibly TRBD2 for D (6 bases). Per germline, CDR1 LGHNA and CDR2 YSLEER. Trimming shortened V by 9 bases and J by 3 bases, and 16 bases separated the two germline ends. CDR3 size: 14 residues. The DNA of the CDR3 is TGCGCCAGTAAGAGGGGACTGTCGACAGATACGCAGTATTTT. Translation: CASKRGLSTDTQYF.

CDR3 region: CASSGGQGRETQYF. Written as DNA, the CDR3 is TGCGCCAGCAGCGGCGGACAGGGACGGGAGACCCAGTACTTC. The gene calls are TRBV5-1 and TRBJ2-5; TRBD1 matches 8 bases. Per germline, CDR1 SGHRS and CDR2 YFSETQ. V shed 4 bases, J shed 5 bases, and the junction held 7 bases outside the gene matches. This CDR3 region has 14 residues.

The CDR3 region has the DNA TGCGCCAGCAGCGTCCAGGGGGGCTACGAGCAGTACTTC. Protein sequence: CASSVQGGYEQYF. The V call is TRBV5-1, the J call TRBJ2-7; D is possibly TRBD1 (7 bases). V was trimmed by 4 bases and J by 3 bases, leaving 11 bases between them. Germline CDR1 SGHRS, CDR2 YFSETQ. The CDR3 is 13 residues long. Using reference TRBV5-1 and TRBJ2-7 for the parts outside the CDR3, the full variable domain is KAGVTQTPRYLIKTRGQQVTLSCSPISGHRSVSWYQQTPGQGLQFLFEYFSETQRNKGNFPGRFSGRQFSNSRSEMNVSTLELGDSALYLCASSVQGGYEQYFGPGTRLTVT.

This chain connects TRBV7-8 to TRBJ2-2; D possibly uses TRBD1 or TRBD2 (5 bases each). V lost 3 bases and J 6 bases, leaving 17 bases between the germline ends. The CDR3 runs to 16 residues. Germline V lookup: CDR1 SGHVS, CDR2 FQNEAQ. The CDR3 region has the DNA TGTGCCAGCAGCTTGACTCTCCCGAGGGGCGCCGGGGAGCTGTTTTTT. Translating it yields CASSLTLPRGAGELFF. Together with reference TRBV7-8 and TRBJ2-2, the CDR3 gives the full variable domain: GAGVSQSPRYKVAKRGQDVALRCDPISGHVSLFWYQQALGQGPEFLTYFQNEAQLDKSGLPSDRFFAERPEGSVSTLKIQRTQQEDSAVYLCASSLTLPRGAGELFFGEGSRLTVL.

The gene calls are TRBV2 and TRBJ1-4, with 9 bases aligning to TRBD1. Trimming removed 8 bases from V and 5 bases from J; junction bases left unmatched: 3. The CDR3 loop spans 13 amino acids. Per germline, CDR1 SNHLY and CDR2 FYNNEI. The CDR3 loop is CASGTGRNEKLFF. DNA for the CDR3: TGTGCCAGCGGGACAGGGCGAAATGAAAAACTGTTTTTT.

V gene TRBV5-4 combines with J gene TRBJ2-2; tentative D call: TRBD2 (6 bases). V gave up 5 bases and J gave up 4 bases, with 15 bases separating them. Germline V gives CDR1 SGHNT, CDR2 YYREEE (reference sequence). The CDR3 extends over 15 amino acids. The CDR3 sequence: CASSAPGLLTGELFF. The CDR3, as DNA: TGTGCCAGCAGTGCTCCGGGACTTCTCACCGGGGAGCTGTTTTTT.

The chain joins TRBV7-9 to TRBJ1-2; D unresolved. CDR1 is SEHNR and CDR2 is FQNEAQ in the germline V gene (reference sequence). CDR3 length: 14 amino acids. Trimming removed 5 bases from V and 7 bases from J, with 17 bases in between. CDR3 amino acids: CASSQVGLGAGYTF. The DNA of the CDR3 is TGTGCCAGCAGCCAAGTAGGGCTAGGCGCTGGCTACACCTTC.

The chain carries TRBV7-9 and TRBJ2-2; D possibly corresponds to TRBD1 (5 bases). V was pared by 8 bases and J by 0 bases, with 19 bases between. Germline lookup yields CDR1 SEHNR and CDR2 FQNEAQ (reference sequence). The CDR3 consists of 17 residues. Here the CDR3 DNA reads TGTGCCAGCCACGGGTTGAAGACAGCCTCGAACACCGGGGAGCTGTTTTTT. It encodes CASHGLKTASNTGELFF. The full variable domain, completed using reference TRBV7-9 and TRBJ2-2, is DTGVSQNPRHKITKRGQNVTFRCDPISEHNRLYWYRQTLGQGPEFLTYFQNEAQLEKSRLLSDRFSAERPKGSFSTLEIQRTEQGDSAMYLCASHGLKTASNTGELFFGEGSRLTVL.

This chain's CDR3 is CASSPQRGREETQYF. DNA of the CDR3: TGTGCCAGCAGCCCACAGCGCGGGAGGGAAGAGACCCAGTACTTC. The chain links TRBV7-2 to TRBJ2-5; 9 positions match TRBD2. Looked up from germline, CDR1 is SGHTA and CDR2 is FQGNSA. This CDR3 spans 15 amino acids. The junction had 7 bases not matched to a gene; V was cut back by 5 bases and J by 3 bases.

This chain uses TRBV5-1 with TRBJ2-5; possible D gene TRBD2, 5 bases. V lost 4 bases, J lost 2 bases, and 18 bases lay in between. The CDR3 runs to 16 residues. CDR1 and CDR2 (germline): SGHRS, YFSETQ. The DNA for the CDR3 is TGCGCCAGCAGCCCCGCTGAGTTAGCGTCTCAAGAGACCCAGTACTTC. Translation: CASSPAELASQETQYF.

This chain links TRBV2 with TRBJ2-5, with 7 bases that match TRBD1. Germline CDR1 reads SNHLY; CDR2 reads FYNNEI. V was clipped by 8 bases and J by 5 bases; unmatched bases: 11. The CDR3 consists of 14 residues. As DNA, the CDR3 is TGTGCCAGCGACCGGGACAGTCTTGGGGAGACCCAGTACTTC. Its translation is CASDRDSLGETQYF.

V usage is TRBV29-1 and J usage is TRBJ2-7; 10 nucleotides line up with TRBD2. The CDR3 extends over 13 amino acids. Losses at the gene ends were 7 bases for V and 7 bases for J; bases not matched to a gene: 10. From germline, CDR1 is SQVTM and CDR2 ANQGSEA. CDR3 in DNA: TGCAGCGCGTCAGCGGGAGGGCGGGGGGAGCAGTACTTC. Translation: CSASAGGRGEQYF.

The chain combines TRBV29-1 with TRBJ2-1; tentative D call: TRBD2 (7 bases). V was shortened by 2 bases and J by 4 bases, with 18 bases between the two germline ends. CDR3 length equals 16 residues. CDR1 is SQVTM and CDR2 is ANQGSEA in the germline V gene. DNA for the CDR3: TGCAGCGTTGAAATAGGGCTAGCGGACAGATACAATGAGCAGTTCTTC. Translated, it gives CSVEIGLADRYNEQFF.

The V call is TRBV5-6, the J call TRBJ2-6; D possibly corresponds to TRBD2 (5 bases). V gave up 0 bases and J gave up 2 bases, with 9 bases separating them. CDR1 and CDR2 from the germline V gene are SGHDT and YYEEEE. This CDR3 has 16 residues. The CDR3: CASSLAGKTGANVLTF. CDR3 DNA sequence: TGTGCCAGCAGCTTGGCCGGGAAAACTGGGGCCAACGTCCTGACTTTC.

This chain joins TRBV14 and TRBJ2-5; D remains ambiguous. The CDR3 loop spans 13 amino acids. Germline V gene lookup returns CDR1 SGHDN and CDR2 FVKESK. Trimming left V 5 bases short and J 2 bases short, with 9 bases between. CDR3 bases: TGTGCCAGCAGCTTCCAAGCGCAAGAGACCCAGTACTTC. This translates into CASSFQAQETQYF.

The chain recombines TRBV4-1 with TRBJ2-7, with D tentatively TRBD2 (5 bases). Germline CDR1 is MGHRA and CDR2 is YSYEKL. V lost 7 bases and J lost 7, with 17 bases in between. The CDR3 has 13 residues. The CDR3 loop is CASTLTTGREQYF. The CDR3 DNA reads as TGCGCCAGCACCCTAACGACGGGGAGAGAGCAGTACTTC.

The V and J genes are TRBV5-6 and TRBJ1-1, with 7 bases fitting TRBD1. Germline CDR1 and CDR2: SGHDT and YYEEEE. V was clipped by 4 bases and J by 6 bases; unmatched bases: 6. The CDR3 covers 13 residues. CDR3: CASSLDRNSEAFF. The DNA for the CDR3 is TGTGCCAGCAGCCTGGACAGGAATTCTGAAGCTTTCTTT.

V is TRBV7-2 and J is TRBJ2-7, with 7 bases matching TRBD1. V was pared by 6 bases and J by 8 bases, with 13 bases of the junction left unmatched. The CDR3 is made up of 14 amino acids. Germline V gene data show CDR1 as SGHTA and CDR2 as FQGNSA. CDR3 nucleotide sequence: TGTGCCAGCAGACGTCCGGGACAGTCATACAAGCAGTACTTC. Protein sequence: CASRRPGQSYKQYF.

V is TRBV20-1 and J is TRBJ2-5, with D tentatively TRBD2 (6 bases). Trimming cost V 3 bases and J 5 bases, with 13 bases left between them. This CDR3 is 13 amino acids long. The germline V gene encodes CDR1 DFQATT and CDR2 SNEGSKA (reference sequence). CDR3 sequence (DNA): TGCAGTGCTAGCCGGGAGAGAGAGGAGACCCAGTACTTC. Protein: CSASREREETQYF.

The chain links TRBV7-9 to TRBJ2-7; TRBD2 aligns across 9 bases. Germline trimming cut 8 bases from V and 2 bases from J; bases unmatched to any gene: 10. CDR3 length: 15 amino acids. Germline V gives CDR1 SEHNR, CDR2 FQNEAQ (reference sequence). In DNA, the CDR3 is TGTGCCAGCGAAAAAGCGGGAGGTCCGACCTACGAGCAGTACTTC. It specifies CASEKAGGPTYEQYF.

This sequence joins TRBV29-1 and TRBJ2-7, with TRBD2 matching over 8 bases. Germline assignment: CDR1 SQVTM and CDR2 ANQGSEA. The CDR3 is made up of 14 amino acids. Trimming cost V 1 base and J 6 bases; bases outside gene matches: 8. In DNA, the CDR3 is TGCAGCGTTGAAGTGTCCAGCGGGAGCCGCGAGCAGTACTTC. Encoded protein: CSVEVSSGSREQYF.

The rearrangement uses TRBV27 and TRBJ2-7; 7 nucleotides agree with TRBD2. The germline CDR1 and CDR2 sequences are MNHEY and SMNVEV (reference sequence). The ends lost 9 bases at V and 6 bases at J; junction bases unmatched: 11. The CDR3 contains 13 residues. CDR3 nucleotide sequence: TGTGCCAGTTCCGGGAGGACCTTTTCCGAGCAGTACTTC. This sequence encodes CASSGRTFSEQYF.

The V and J genes are TRBV19 and TRBJ1-1; TRBD1 matches 10 bases. V lost 4 bases and J lost 5; bases outside the gene matches: 4. Germline V gene sequence: CDR1 LNHDA, CDR2 SQIVND (reference sequence). The CDR3 is 14 amino acids. CDR3 protein: CASSRQGARTEAFF. CDR3 DNA sequence: TGTGCCAGTAGTAGACAGGGGGCGAGAACTGAAGCTTTCTTT.

The rearrangement uses TRBV3-1 and TRBJ2-1; 8 bases align to TRBD1. Germline V gene lookup returns CDR1 LGHDT and CDR2 YNNKEL (reference sequence). The CDR3 totals 16 residues. Trimming cost V 4 bases and J 8 bases; bases outside gene matches: 13. CDR3 loop: CASSPMIAGGEDEQFF. The CDR3 DNA reads TGTGCCAGCAGCCCTATGATCGCAGGGGGCGAGGATGAGCAGTTCTTC.

The chain employs TRBV7-2 and TRBJ2-3, with 8 nucleotides matching TRBD1. After removal of 5 bases from V and 2 bases from J, the junction contained 9 bases not matched to a gene. From germline, CDR1 is SGHTA and CDR2 FQGNSA. CDR3 length equals 16 residues. CDR3 residues: CASSAFVTGATDTQYF. CDR3 in DNA: TGTGCCAGCAGCGCCTTCGTGACAGGGGCCACAGATACGCAGTATTTT.

The rearrangement links TRBV6-2 or TRBV6-3 to TRBJ2-5, with 7 bases matching TRBD1. The CDR3 consists of 14 residues. CDR1 is MNHEY, CDR2 SVGEGT, per germline. V was clipped by 5 bases and J by 5 bases; unmatched bases: 8. As DNA, the CDR3 is TGTGCCAGCAGTGAACAGGGGATAGGGGAGACCCAGTACTTC. Protein: CASSEQGIGETQYF.

This sequence joins TRBV5-1 and TRBJ1-1; unclear D gene. CDR1 and CDR2 from the germline V gene are SGHRS and YFSETQ. The CDR3 loop spans 15 amino acids. Deletions cut 0 bases from V and 2 bases from J, with 11 bases between. The CDR3 DNA is TGCGCCAGCAGCTTGGCCCCACCGAAAAACACTGAAGCTTTCTTT. Its translation is CASSLAPPKNTEAFF.

The chain uses TRBV18 and TRBJ1-1, with no clear D. The CDR3 totals 15 residues. V was cut by 5 bases and J by 0 bases, with 13 bases left in between. Germline loops: CDR1 KGHSH, CDR2 LQKENI. The CDR3 DNA sequence: TGTGCCAGCTCAAGTCGTACGGCTATGAACACTGAAGCTTTCTTT. Protein: CASSSRTAMNTEAFF.

V is TRBV6-1 and J is TRBJ1-1, with TRBD1 identical over 9 bases. J was trimmed by 1 base and V by 7 bases; bases with no gene match: 16. Germline V gene sequence: CDR1 MNHNS, CDR2 SASEGT. This CDR3 is 18 amino acids long. The CDR3 bases are TGTGCCAGCACTCCTTGGGGACAGGGCTGGCGTACGAACACTGAAGCTTTCTTT. This translates into CASTPWGQGWRTNTEAFF.